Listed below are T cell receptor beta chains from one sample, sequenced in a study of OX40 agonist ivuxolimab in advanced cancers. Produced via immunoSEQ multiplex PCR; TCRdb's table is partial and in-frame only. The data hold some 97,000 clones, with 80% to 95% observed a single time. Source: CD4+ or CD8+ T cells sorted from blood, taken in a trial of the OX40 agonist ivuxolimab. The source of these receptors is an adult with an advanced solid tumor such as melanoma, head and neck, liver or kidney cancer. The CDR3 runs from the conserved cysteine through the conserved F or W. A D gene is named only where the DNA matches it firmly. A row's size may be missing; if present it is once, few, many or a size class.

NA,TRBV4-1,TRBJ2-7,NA,CASSQDRYEQYF,TGCGCCAGCAGCCAAGATCGTTACGAGCAGTACTTC
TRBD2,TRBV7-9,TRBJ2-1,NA,CASSRGTSGRRRNEQFF,TGTGCCAGCAGCAGGGGGACTAGCGGGAGGAGGCGCAATGAGCAGTTCTTC
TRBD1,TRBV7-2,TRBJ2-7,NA,CASSPPGQGAGEQYF,TGTGCCAGCAGCCCCCCGGGACAGGGGGCAGGGGAGCAGTACTTC
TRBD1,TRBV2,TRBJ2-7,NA,CASSRPGTGGFYEQYF,TGTGCCAGCAGTCGTCCCGGGACAGGGGGCTTCTACGAGCAGTACTTC
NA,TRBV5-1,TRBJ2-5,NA,CASRPTGTAQETQYF,TGCGCCAGCAGACCGACCGGGACTGCTCAAGAGACCCAGTACTTC
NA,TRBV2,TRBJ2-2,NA,CASSQRGIGGELFF,TGTGCCAGCAGCCAGAGGGGTATAGGCGGGGAGCTGTTTTTT
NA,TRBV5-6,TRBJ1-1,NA,CASSLTGLNTEAFF,TGTGCCAGCAGCTTGACAGGGCTGAACACTGAAGCTTTCTTT
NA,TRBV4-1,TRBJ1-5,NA,CASSIHSNQPQHF,TGCGCCAGCAGCATCCACAGCAATCAGCCCCAGCATTTT
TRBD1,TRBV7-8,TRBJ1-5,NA,CASSFDTGARQPQHF,TGTGCCAGCAGCTTTGACACAGGGGCCCGCCAGCCCCAGCATTTT
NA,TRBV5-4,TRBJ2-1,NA,CASSTDSLRENEQFF,TGTGCCAGCAGCACGGACTCCCTACGTGAGAATGAGCAGTTCTTC
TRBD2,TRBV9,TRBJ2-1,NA,CASSDPGLAGGPDEQFF,TGTGCCAGCAGTGATCCGGGACTAGCGGGAGGGCCTGATGAGCAGTTCTTC
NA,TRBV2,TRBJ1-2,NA,CASSSDIYGYTF,TGTGCCAGCAGTTCAGATATATATGGCTACACCTTC
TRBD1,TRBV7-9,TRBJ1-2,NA,CASSVSRDRGNYGYTF,TGTGCCAGCAGCGTGTCCCGGGACAGGGGTAACTATGGCTACACCTTC
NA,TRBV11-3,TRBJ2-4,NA,CASSLEGRAKNIQYF,TGTGCCAGCAGCTTAGAGGGTAGAGCCAAAAACATTCAGTACTTC
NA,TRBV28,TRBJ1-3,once,CASSPWGNTIYF,TGTGCCAGCAGCCCCTGGGGGAACACCATATATTTT
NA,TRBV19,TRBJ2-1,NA,CASSMGGSLYNEQFF,TGTGCCAGTAGTATGGGTGGGAGTCTCTACAATGAGCAGTTCTTC
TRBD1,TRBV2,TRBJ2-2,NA,CASTGTGGTGELFF,TGTGCCAGCACCGGGACAGGGGGAACCGGGGAGCTGTTTTTT
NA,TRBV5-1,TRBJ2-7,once,CASSLGPNYEQYF,TGCGCCAGCAGCTTGGGACCGAACTACGAGCAGTACTTC
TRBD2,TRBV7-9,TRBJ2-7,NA,CASSVAGGGGEQYF,TGTGCCAGCTCAGTAGCGGGAGGGGGAGGCGAGCAGTACTTC
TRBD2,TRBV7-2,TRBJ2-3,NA,CASSLDLGLAGAIDTQYF,TGTGCCAGCAGCTTAGATTTGGGACTAGCGGGAGCAATAGATACGCAGTATTTT
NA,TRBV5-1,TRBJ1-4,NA,CASSLEGPGTNEKLFF,TGCGCCAGCAGCTTGGAAGGACCCGGGACGAATGAAAAACTGTTTTTT
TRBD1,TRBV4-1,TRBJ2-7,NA,CASSQAGQGFEQYF,TGCGCCAGCAGCCAAGCGGGACAGGGGTTCGAGCAGTACTTC
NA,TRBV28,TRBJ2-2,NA,CASSSRRWAGELFF,TGTGCCAGCAGTTCTCGGCGGTGGGCCGGGGAGCTGTTTTTT